This T cell receptor beta chain was captured by sequencing in a study of T cells expressing NK-cell markers. Study in general: There were seven HCMV-seropositive donors and one seronegative donor among the eight sequenced.

Production of TCR beta cDNA relied on 5'RACE template switching with UMIs. Reanalyzing the 5' RACE reads, TCRdb keeps one entry per CDR3 protein, without DNA. This sample contains 500,000 or so distinct CDR3 sequences. With regard to this clonotype: Its specificity is not known.

Germline lookup yields CDR1 LGHNA and CDR2 YSLEER. CDR3 length equals 13 residues. Study-wide points: In roughly six donors, dominant CD3+CD56+NKG2C+ clonotypes ranked among the top 10 CD8+ clonotypes. One observes that, in a handful of donors, these clonotypes were also the leading ones within the CD3+CD56-NKG2C+ fraction.

The chain joins TRBV4-3 to TRBJ2-5; TCRdb gives TRBD2 as the D gene, but with no DNA this cannot be confirmed. Material: blood T cells: a sorted CD56 or NKG2C T cell subset, CD4+ or CD8+ T cells, or bulk PBMC T cells (not recorded which). The clonotype comes from a man between 18 and 35 years old in good health. CDR3: CASSHGGRGTQYF.